This T cell receptor beta chain derives from a study of CD8 T cells in ankylosing spondylitis. Broader study findings: Disease-linked clones were reportedly significantly enriched in matched ankylosing spondylitis synovial fluid.

This CDR3 spans 16 amino acids. V trimming: 6 bases; J trimming: 2 bases; junction bases outside the gene matches: 8. In germline, CDR1 is DFQATT, CDR2 SNEGSKA (reference sequence). Libraries of TCR beta came from quantitative 5'-RACE with molecular barcodes. Each CDR3 protein is one row after TCRdb ran MiXCR on the 5' RACE reads. Among about 120,000 distinct CDR3 sequences, about 13% were seen once, and the ten largest hold 3%. Worth noting for this clonotype: Antigen unknown.

The sample was blood, either unsorted or a sorted T cell fraction (not recorded which). The rearrangement uses TRBV20-1 and TRBJ2-5, with 14 bases aligning to TRBD2. The sequence was collected from a female donor with ankylosing spondylitis or in good health (not recorded which). This chain's CDR3 is CSARRGTSGGQETQYF. CDR3 nucleotides: TGCAGTGCCAGACGCGGGACTAGCGGGGGACAAGAGACCCAGTACTTC.